This T cell receptor beta chain was sequenced in a study of identical twins. Each CDR3 protein gets one entry after TCRdb re-called the 5' RACE reads with MiXCR. The sample holds 250,000 to 300,000 distinct CDR3 sequences; around 8.3% are singletons and the top ten take less than 4%. The donor group consisted entirely of healthy Caucasians. There are 16 residues in the CDR3. V gave up 0 bases and J gave up 4 bases; unmatched junction bases: 6. CDR1 MNHNS and CDR2 SASEGT come from the germline V gene. In this sample, this clonotype turned up a few times. This sample also belongs to another study, concerning yellow fever vaccine responses in identical twins. From that report: Each twin's T cell response to the vaccine was reported to look partly convergent and partly personalized.

Sequenced sample: CD8+ T cells sorted from blood. This rearrangement joins TRBV6-1 to TRBJ2-1, with 7 bases matching TRBD1. This TCR was recovered from a woman under 30 in good health. This chain's CDR3 is CASSEAPYRGYNEQFF. The CDR3 DNA follows: TGTGCCAGCAGTGAAGCGCCGTACAGGGGTTACAATGAGCAGTTCTTC.